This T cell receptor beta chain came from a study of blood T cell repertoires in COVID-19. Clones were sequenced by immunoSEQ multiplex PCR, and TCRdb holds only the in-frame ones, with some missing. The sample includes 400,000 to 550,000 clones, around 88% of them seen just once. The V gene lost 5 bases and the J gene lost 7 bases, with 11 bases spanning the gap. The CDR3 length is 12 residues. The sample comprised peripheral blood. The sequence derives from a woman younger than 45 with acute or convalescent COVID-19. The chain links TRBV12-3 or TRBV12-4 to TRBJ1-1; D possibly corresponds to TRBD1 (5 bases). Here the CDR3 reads CASSLWQGEAFF. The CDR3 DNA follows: TGTGCCAGCAGTCTTTGGCAGGGTGAAGCTTTCTTT.